The 5 T cell receptor beta chains below all came from one sample that was sequenced in a study of CD8+ T cells in alopecia areata. Investigators isolated RNA and reverse transcribed it into cDNA to act as the sequencing template. Sequenced by immunoSEQ multiplex PCR; TCRdb stores in-frame clones only, minus some. Counted here are about 260,000 clones, roughly 63% occurring once; the ten biggest clones make up around 0.92%. Regarding treatment: oral pan-JAK inhibitor, 5-10 mg twice daily. The specimen was CD4+ T cells sorted from blood, collected at roughly week 53, from a patient treated with tofacitinib. All receptors derive from a human donor with alopecia areata.

This clone showed up just a few times. Other DNA sequences within the sample encode an identical CDR3. This rearrangement joins TRBV29-1 to TRBJ1-2; 9 nucleotides line up with TRBD1. Germline CDR1 is SQVTM and CDR2 is ANQGSEA. The CDR3 has 11 amino acids. The ends lost 6 bases at V and 8 bases at J; junction bases unmatched: 4. As DNA, the CDR3 is TGCAGCGTGGGACAGGGTTACGGCTACACCTTC. It codes for CSVGQGYGYTF.

The chain has TRBV29-1 and TRBJ2-7; D is uncertain. The V gene's germline CDR1 is SQVTM and CDR2 ANQGSEA. This CDR3 has 14 residues. V was cut by 5 bases and J by 0 bases, with 14 bases left in between. The CDR3 DNA sequence: TGCAGCGTTCAGGATACCAAAAGCTCCTACGAGCAGTACTTC. Translated, it gives CSVQDTKSSYEQYF.

The chain couples TRBV11-1 to TRBJ2-7; D is unclear. From germline, CDR1 is SGHAT and CDR2 FQDESV (reference sequence). The V gene lost 5 bases and the J gene lost 2 bases, with 7 bases spanning the gap. The CDR3 length is 12 residues. The CDR3: CASSLLPYEQYF. The CDR3 DNA reads as TGTGCCAGCAGCCTCCTTCCCTACGAGCAGTACTTC.

This chain uses TRBV25-1 with TRBJ1-6; D possibly corresponds to TRBD1 (5 bases). Germline CDR1 MGHDK, CDR2 SYGVNS. This CDR3 has 15 residues. Trimming stripped 4 bases from V and 3 bases from J, with 10 bases between. CDR3: CASSGWTIYNSPLHF. In DNA form, the CDR3 reads TGTGCCAGCAGTGGGTGGACAATCTATAATTCACCCCTCCACTTT.

The J gene is TRBJ2-1, the V gene TRBV5-1; D gene ambiguous. This CDR3 region has 15 residues. The germline CDR1 and CDR2 sequences are SGHRS and YFSETQ. Trimming took off 0 bases at V and 1 base at J, with 8 bases between the two ends. The CDR3 sequence: CASSLVPGSYNEQFF. DNA of the CDR3: TGCGCCAGCAGCTTGGTGCCGGGTTCCTACAATGAGCAGTTCTTC.